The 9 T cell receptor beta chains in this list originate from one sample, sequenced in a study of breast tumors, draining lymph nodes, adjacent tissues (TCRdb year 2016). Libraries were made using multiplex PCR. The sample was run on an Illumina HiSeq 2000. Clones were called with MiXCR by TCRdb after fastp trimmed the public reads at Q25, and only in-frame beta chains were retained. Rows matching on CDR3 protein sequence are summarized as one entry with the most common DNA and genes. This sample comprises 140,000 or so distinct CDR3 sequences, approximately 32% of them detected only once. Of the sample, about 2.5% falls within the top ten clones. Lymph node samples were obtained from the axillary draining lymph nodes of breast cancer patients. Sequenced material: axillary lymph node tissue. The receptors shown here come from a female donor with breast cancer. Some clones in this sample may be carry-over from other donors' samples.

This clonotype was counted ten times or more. Here the CDR3 reads CASSYGQSGSPLHF. The CDR3 DNA sequence: TGTGCCAGCAGTTACGGACAATCTGGATCACCCCTCCACTTT. This chain connects TRBV12-3 or TRBV12-4 to TRBJ1-6; weak D call: TRBD1 (5 bases). Trimming stripped 4 bases from V and 10 bases from J, with 14 bases between. The CDR3 totals 14 residues.

DNA of the CDR3: TGTGCCAGCATGGAGTCTGGGGCGTCTGAAGCTTTCTTT. This translates into CASMESGASEAFF. This chain connects TRBV6-6 to TRBJ1-1, with D tentatively TRBD1 (5 bases). CDR1 and CDR2 from the germline V gene are MNHNY and SVGAGI (reference sequence). V shed 7 bases and J shed 6 bases, with 15 bases lying between them. This CDR3 contains 13 residues.

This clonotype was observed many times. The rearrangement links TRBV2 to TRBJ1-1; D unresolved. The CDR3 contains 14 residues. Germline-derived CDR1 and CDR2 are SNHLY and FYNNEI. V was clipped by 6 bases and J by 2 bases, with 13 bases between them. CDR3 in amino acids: CASSVRAANTEAFF. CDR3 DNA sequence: TGTGCCAGCAGCGTCCGGGCTGCAAACACTGAAGCTTTCTTT.

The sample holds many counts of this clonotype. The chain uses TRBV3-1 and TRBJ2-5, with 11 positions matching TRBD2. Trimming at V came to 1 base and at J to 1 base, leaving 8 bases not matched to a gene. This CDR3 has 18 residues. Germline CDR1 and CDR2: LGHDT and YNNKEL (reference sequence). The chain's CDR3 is CASSQGGSGGAFQETQYF. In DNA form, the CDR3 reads TGTGCCAGCAGCCAAGGAGGTAGCGGGGGGGCGTTCCAAGAGACCCAGTACTTC.

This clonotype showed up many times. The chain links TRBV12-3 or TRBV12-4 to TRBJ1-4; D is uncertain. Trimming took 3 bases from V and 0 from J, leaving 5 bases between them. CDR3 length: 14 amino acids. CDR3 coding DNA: TGTGCCAGCAGTTTCACGTCAACTAATGAAAAACTGTTTTTT. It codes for CASSFTSTNEKLFF.

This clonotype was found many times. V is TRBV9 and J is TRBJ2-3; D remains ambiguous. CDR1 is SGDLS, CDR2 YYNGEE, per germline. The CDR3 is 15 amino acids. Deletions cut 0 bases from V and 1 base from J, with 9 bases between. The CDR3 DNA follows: TGTGCCAGCAGCGTAGGGCTGGCTCGCACAGATACGCAGTATTTT. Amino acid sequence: CASSVGLARTDTQYF.

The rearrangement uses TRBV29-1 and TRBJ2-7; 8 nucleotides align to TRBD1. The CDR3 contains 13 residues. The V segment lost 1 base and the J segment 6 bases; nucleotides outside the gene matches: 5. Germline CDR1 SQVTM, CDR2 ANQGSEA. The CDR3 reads CSVEGRQGSEQYF. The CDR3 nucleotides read TGCAGCGTTGAAGGAAGACAGGGGTCCGAGCAGTACTTC.

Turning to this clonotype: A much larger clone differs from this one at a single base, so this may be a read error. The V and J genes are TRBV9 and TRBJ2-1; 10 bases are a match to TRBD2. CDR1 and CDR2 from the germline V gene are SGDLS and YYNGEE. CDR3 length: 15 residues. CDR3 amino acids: CASSGSGGPHNEPFF. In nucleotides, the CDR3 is TGTGCCAGCAGCGGTAGCGGGGGGCCCCACAATGAGCCGTTCTTC.

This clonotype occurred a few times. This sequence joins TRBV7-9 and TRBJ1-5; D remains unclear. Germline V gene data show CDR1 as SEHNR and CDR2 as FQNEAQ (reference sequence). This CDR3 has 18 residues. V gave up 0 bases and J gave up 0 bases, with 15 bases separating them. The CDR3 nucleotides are TGTGCCAGCAGCTTAGCGAGGAGGGTTCCTTATAGCAATCAGCCCCAGCATTTT. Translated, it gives CASSLARRVPYSNQPQHF.